This TCR beta chain appears in the sequencing data of a study of T cells after yellow fever vaccination. General study results and limits: It was a weaker secondary response, yet one that peaked faster, at day 5 versus 15. CD4 and CD8 compartments shared a small share of clonotypes, likely from convergent recombination. Primary-vaccination clones mostly resurfaced post-booster (about 95% CD4, 85% to 90% CD8).

This clonotype was detected a few times. Antigen specificity is unknown. CDR1 is GTSNPN, CDR2 SVGIG, per germline (reference sequence). This CDR3 region has 11 residues. V shed 0 bases and J shed 4 bases, with 2 bases lying between them. TCRdb re-called the 5' RACE reads with MiXCR, one entry per CDR3 protein. This sample carries hundreds of thousands of distinct CDR3 sequences, 10% to 15% of them seen once, and the ten largest clones take 14% to 15%. Sample: PBMCs, taken on the day of the yellow fever booster vaccination. The origin of this receptor is a man younger than 40 who received the YFV17D yellow fever vaccine. The chain carries TRBV30 and TRBJ2-3; D gene ambiguous. The CDR3 here is CAWSVSDTQYF. CDR3 sequence (DNA): TGTGCCTGGAGTGTTTCAGATACGCAGTATTTT.